These 14 T cell receptor beta chains were sequenced from one sample in a study of blood T cell repertoires in COVID-19. The protocol was immunoSEQ multiplex PCR, while the TCRdb copy is restricted to in-frame clones and leaves out a portion. The sample lists approximately 180,000 clones; 89% were seen once. The sequencing sample was made of PBMCs or T cells enriched from blood (not recorded which). The receptors come from a woman between 40 and 50 years old with acute COVID-19.

The rearrangement uses TRBV4-1 and TRBJ1-1; TRBD1 is a possible D gene (5 bases). Germline loops: CDR1 MGHRA, CDR2 YSYEKL. V gave up 4 bases and J gave up 8 bases, with 14 bases separating them. The CDR3 is made up of 13 amino acids. The DNA for the CDR3 is TGCGCCAGCAGCCCAGCGGGGGGGAGGGAAGCTTTCTTT. Protein product: CASSPAGGREAFF.

The chain couples TRBV2 to TRBJ2-6; D gene ambiguous. Germline-derived CDR1 and CDR2 are SNHLY and FYNNEI. The V and J ends lost 8 bases and 3 bases respectively, with 11 bases between them. There are 14 residues in the CDR3. The CDR3 sequence is CASHPIVGANVLTF. In DNA form, the CDR3 reads TGTGCCAGCCACCCTATAGTTGGGGCCAACGTCCTGACTTTC.

DNA of the CDR3: TGTGCCAGCAGCTGGAGGTCAGGGGTTAATTACAATGAGCAGTTCTTC. Encoded protein: CASSWRSGVNYNEQFF. This chain links TRBV5-8 with TRBJ2-1; tentatively, D is TRBD1 (6 bases). Germline values: CDR1 SGHTS, CDR2 YDEGEE. The CDR3 has 16 amino acids. The V end lost 3 bases, the J end lost 4 bases, and 17 bases lay between the germline ends.

CDR3 DNA sequence: TGTGCCAGCAGCTTAGAGGGGTCTAGCGGGAGCAATGAGCAGTTCTTC. Translated: CASSLEGSSGSNEQFF. This chain connects TRBV7-2 to TRBJ2-1; 10 bases fit TRBD2. Germline-derived CDR1 and CDR2 are SGHTA and FQGNSA. This CDR3 has 16 residues. The junction had 6 bases not matched to a gene; V was cut back by 1 base and J by 6 bases.

This rearrangement joins TRBV7-2 to TRBJ2-3; 9 nucleotides match TRBD2. The germline V gene encodes CDR1 SGHTA and CDR2 FQGNSA. This CDR3 spans 16 amino acids. J was trimmed by 2 bases and V by 5 bases; bases with no gene match: 8. DNA of the CDR3: TGTGCCAGCAGCCCCCGGACTAGCGTGAACACAGATACGCAGTATTTT. Its protein is CASSPRTSVNTDTQYF.

This chain uses TRBV2 with TRBJ1-5; no firm D call. V dropped 6 bases and J dropped 3 bases, with 15 bases sitting between them. CDR1 is SNHLY and CDR2 is FYNNEI in the germline V gene. This CDR3 has 15 amino acids. The CDR3 loop reads CASSDPRRVNQPQHF. CDR3 in DNA: TGTGCCAGCAGCGATCCAAGACGGGTCAATCAGCCCCAGCATTTT.

This sequence joins TRBV5-6 and TRBJ2-7; TRBD2 aligns across 7 bases. This CDR3 has 17 amino acids. V shed 3 bases and J 5 bases; nucleotides not matched to a gene: 17. Germline V gene lookup returns CDR1 SGHDT and CDR2 YYEEEE. CDR3 protein: CASSSERSAGVSHEQYF. For the CDR3, the DNA is TGTGCCAGCAGCTCAGAGAGGAGCGCGGGAGTTAGTCACGAGCAGTACTTC.

V and J are TRBV20-1 and TRBJ2-7; no clear D. Germline loops: CDR1 DFQATT, CDR2 SNEGSKA (reference sequence). V lost 3 bases, J lost 0 bases, and 12 bases lay in between. The CDR3 totals 14 residues. The CDR3 sequence: CSASAADVSYEQYF. As DNA, the CDR3 is TGCAGTGCTAGTGCGGCGGATGTCTCCTACGAGCAGTACTTC.

V is TRBV10-3 and J is TRBJ2-4; TRBD2 matches 10 bases. The trim removed 4 bases at V and 2 bases at J, leaving 14 bases unmatched. This CDR3 contains 19 residues. Germline V gene sequence: CDR1 ENHRY, CDR2 SYGVKD. The CDR3 region has the DNA TGTGCCATCAGTGCGGAGGCTAGCGGGAGCCGTACGACCAAAAACATTCAGTACTTC. Protein sequence: CAISAEASGSRTTKNIQYF.

The J gene is TRBJ2-7, the V gene TRBV3-1 (or the pseudogene TRBV3-2); possible D gene TRBD2, 5 bases. Germline CDR1 LGHDT, CDR2 YNNKEL (reference sequence). V was cut by 5 bases and J by 3 bases, with 11 bases left in between. CDR3 size: 13 residues. The CDR3 is CASSEGTSYEQYF. In nucleotides, the CDR3 is TGTGCCAGCAGCGAGGGCACGAGCTACGAGCAGTACTTC.

The CDR3 nucleotides are TGTGCCAGCTCTAACCGGGACAGGGATTCGTCGCAGTACTTC. It is translated as CASSNRDRDSSQYF. The V and J genes are TRBV18 and TRBJ2-7; 9 positions match TRBD1. The CDR3 sequence is 14 residues long. Germline values: CDR1 KGHSH, CDR2 LQKENI. J was trimmed by 9 bases and V by 6 bases; bases with no gene match: 12.

This clone was detected only once. This chain joins TRBV5-1 and TRBJ1-1; 7 bases map to TRBD1. The CDR3 has 15 residues. Germline CDR1 SGHRS, CDR2 YFSETQ. The V segment lost 0 bases and the J segment 4 bases; nucleotides outside the gene matches: 6. For the CDR3, the DNA is TGCGCCAGCAGCTTGGCCAAGGGGGCCGGCACTGAAGCTTTCTTT. Translation: CASSLAKGAGTEAFF.

The chain is built from TRBV7-9 and TRBJ2-7; TRBD1 is a possible D gene (6 bases). This CDR3 region has 12 residues. V was shortened by 6 bases and J by 3 bases, with 9 bases between the two germline ends. Germline CDR1 and CDR2: SEHNR and FQNEAQ (reference sequence). The CDR3 DNA is TGTGCCAGCAGTAGACAGGTCTACGAGCAGTACTTC. This encodes CASSRQVYEQYF.

The chain employs TRBV6-4 and TRBJ2-2; D possibly corresponds to TRBD1 (6 bases). Between the trimmed V and J ends, which lost 10 bases and 3 bases, there was a span of 18 bases. The CDR3 contains 15 residues. Germline assignment: CDR1 MRHNA and CDR2 SNTAGT. CDR3: CATDRKGADTGELFF. For the CDR3, the DNA is TGTGCCACCGACAGGAAAGGAGCGGACACCGGGGAGCTGTTTTTT.